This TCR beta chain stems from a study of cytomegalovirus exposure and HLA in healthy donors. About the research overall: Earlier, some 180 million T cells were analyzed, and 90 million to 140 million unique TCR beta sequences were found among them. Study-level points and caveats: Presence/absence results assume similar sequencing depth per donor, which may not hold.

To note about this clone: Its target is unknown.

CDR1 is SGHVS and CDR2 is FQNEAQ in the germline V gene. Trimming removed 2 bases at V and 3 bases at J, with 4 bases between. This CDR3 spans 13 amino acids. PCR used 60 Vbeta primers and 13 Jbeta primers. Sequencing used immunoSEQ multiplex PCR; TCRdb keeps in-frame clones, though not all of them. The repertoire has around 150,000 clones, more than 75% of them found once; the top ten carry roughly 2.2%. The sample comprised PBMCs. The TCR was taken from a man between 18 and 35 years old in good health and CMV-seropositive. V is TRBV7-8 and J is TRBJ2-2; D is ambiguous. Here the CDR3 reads CASSLQYTGELFF. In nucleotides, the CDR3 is TGTGCCAGCAGCTTACAGTACACCGGGGAGCTGTTTTTT.